Reported below is one TCR beta chain. This receptor's antigen is unknown. The input lacks base qualities; no much larger clone sits a single base away. These data originate in a study of blood T cell repertoires in COVID-19 (dated by TCRdb to about 2020). At the level of the whole study: Samples covering the acute and convalescent phases of COVID-19 were provided by collaborators in the United States, Italy and Spain. Deeply sampled blood TCRbeta repertoires from subjects exposed to, actively infected with, or recovered from COVID-19 were included in the dataset. The material from the prospective study consisted of cDNA or gDNA derived from T cells, B-cell-depleted T cells, or PBMCs. Samples were obtained from the ongoing ImmuneRACE study (first 160 participants) and from 1,254 subjects provided by 6 global collaborators. Sample metadata almost always included a de-identified subject ID, COVID-19 status, age in years and sex. The repertoires were made available in a free public database intended to serve as a resource for research on the immune response to SARS-CoV-2. Where available, HLA class I and class II types were taken from metadata supplied by the sample provider and were not determined by assay-based typing. The full study reports these points: Clinical and demographic metadata were provided uncurated, with the amount varying by source and participant.

The immunoSEQ Assay, a bias-controlled multiplex PCR, was used to amplify TCRbeta CDR3 regions from genomic DNA. The authors' analysis ran thus. The number of nucleated cells in each sample was estimated by amplification of reference gene primers within the assay. To quantify the absolute abundance of each unique TCRbeta CDR3 rearrangement, sequence reads were collapsed and filtered. For each sample, productive Simpson clonality was calculated as the square root of Simpson's diversity index over productive rearrangements. Not all clones reach the TCRdb copy of this immuneACCESS table, which keeps in-frame sequences only. Checked studies attribute under half of the gap to unresolved V genes and leave the rest unexplained. Clonal size and the V and J genes are those of that table, whereas D and trimming came from the DNA. In all, the sample holds around 52,000 clones, and 82% of those were seen once. The top ten hold more than 8% of the sample.

The collaborating institutions used their own protocols to collect whole blood in K2EDTA tubes. For TCRbeta analysis, collaborators shipped samples in one of three forms: frozen whole blood, isolated PBMCs, or DNA extracted from either of those sample types. The germline V gene (reference sequence) sets CDR1 to MNHEY and CDR2 to SMNVEV. V is clipped by 5 bases and J by 2 bases, and the sequence between their germline boundaries is 8 bases long. The CDR3 starts with the cysteine, ends with the phenylalanine, and has 13 residues. Only the CDR3 DNA is retained, 39 bases long and in frame from the first base.

The chain couples TRBV27 to TRBJ2-3; the D gene identity is not certain. Sequenced: peripheral blood. This clonotype was obtained from a woman at least 80 years old with acute or convalescent COVID-19. The CDR3 corresponds to CASSPQVTDTQYF. The DNA sequence reads TGTGCCAGCAGTCCACAAGTCACAGATACGCAGTATTTT.